These 5 T cell receptor beta chains were sequenced from one sample in a study of cytomegalovirus exposure and HLA in healthy donors. The PCR was carried out with 60 Vbeta primers and 13 Jbeta primers. Generated by immunoSEQ multiplex PCR, the TCRdb table keeps only in-frame clones and is missing some. The sample comprises under 130,000 clones, over 70% of which are singletons, and approximately 3.7% rests with the top ten. Sequences were obtained from PBMCs. The receptors shown here come from a man between 45 and 60 years old in good health and CMV-seropositive.

The V call is TRBV7-7, the J call TRBJ2-5, with D maybe TRBD1 (6 bases). The germline CDR1 and CDR2 sequences are SSHAT and FNYEAQ (reference sequence). The CDR3 extends over 15 amino acids. The V and J ends lost 5 bases and 1 base respectively, with 14 bases between them. The CDR3 loop reads CASSPTRGGQETQYF. DNA of the CDR3: TGTGCCAGCAGCCCGACCAGGGGCGGCCAAGAGACCCAGTACTTC.

The chain links TRBV28 to TRBJ2-3; 12 bases line up with TRBD2. V shed 4 bases and J 0 bases; nucleotides not matched to a gene: 11. In germline, CDR1 is MDHEN, CDR2 SYDVKM. The CDR3 length is 19 residues. The CDR3 protein is CASSSPWTSGTLSTDTQYF. DNA for the CDR3: TGTGCCAGCAGTTCTCCATGGACTAGCGGGACCCTTAGCACAGATACGCAGTATTTT. The full variable domain, rest sourced from reference TRBV28 and TRBJ2-3, is DVKVTQSSRYLVKRTGEKVFLECVQDMDHENMFWYRQDPGLGLRLIYFSYDVKMKEKGDIPEGYSVSREKKERFSLILESASTNQTSMYLCASSSPWTSGTLSTDTQYFGPGTRLTVL.

The rearrangement uses TRBV18 and TRBJ2-5; a possible D gene is TRBD1 (6 bases). The J call may be in error: the DNA end matches TRBJ2-7 better. Germline V lookup: CDR1 KGHSH, CDR2 LQKENI. CDR3 length: 14 residues. The CDR3 region has the DNA TGTGCCAGCTCACCGGACAGTCCTACCTACGAGCAGTACTTC. Translated: CASSPDSPTYEQYF.

The chain uses TRBV5-4 and TRBJ2-7; 8 positions agree with TRBD2. The ends lost 0 bases at V and 13 bases at J; junction bases unmatched: 15. CDR1 and CDR2 from the germline V gene are SGHNT and YYREEE (reference sequence). The CDR3 extends over 15 amino acids. The CDR3 DNA reads as TGTGCCAGCAGCTTGGAGGGGACCGGGACTAGGTCCTCATACTTC. The encoded protein is CASSLEGTGTRSSYF.

The chain uses TRBV2 and TRBJ1-5, with 8 nucleotides matching TRBD1. CDR1 SNHLY and CDR2 FYNNEI come from the germline V gene. CDR3 length: 14 residues. V was pared by 4 bases and J by 7 bases, with 6 bases of the junction left unmatched. The CDR3 DNA is TGTGCCAGCAGTGTCAGGGGGCAAGGGCAGCCCCAGCATTTT. Its protein is CASSVRGQGQPQHF.